One and the same sample provided the 9 T cell receptor beta chains below, sequenced in a study of shared clonotypes between healthy human individuals. Data came from immunoSEQ multiplex PCR; TCRdb stores just in-frame clones and leaves some out. The sample holds approximately 1.5 million clones, under 99% seen once. Input material: naive CD4+ T cells sorted from blood. This sample's subset: CD45RA+ positively selected. The receptors shown here come from a man younger than 45 in good health.

The chain has TRBV25-1 and TRBJ2-7; D is possibly TRBD1 or TRBD2 (6 bases each). The CDR3 extends over 14 amino acids. The germline V and J ends were trimmed by 5 bases and 6 bases, with 17 bases remaining between them. Germline V CDR1 and CDR2: MGHDK, SYGVNS. CDR3 region: CASSPIGGTSEQYF. For the CDR3, the DNA is TGTGCCAGCAGTCCAATAGGGGGGACAAGCGAGCAGTACTTC.

The V and J genes are TRBV27 and TRBJ2-7; the match to TRBD2 covers 10 bases. Germline V gene sequence: CDR1 MNHEY, CDR2 SMNVEV (reference sequence). CDR3 length: 17 residues. Trimming cost V 7 bases and J 7 bases; bases outside gene matches: 19. In DNA, the CDR3 is TGTGCCAGCACCTCCAAGGCCCTAGCGGGAGTAGGCTATGAGCAGTACTTC. Protein sequence: CASTSKALAGVGYEQYF.

This rearrangement joins TRBV29-1 to TRBJ2-7; 9 bases agree with TRBD1. CDR3 length: 12 amino acids. CDR1 and CDR2 (germline): SQVTM, ANQGSEA. J gave up 6 bases and V 7 bases, and 7 bases lay outside the gene matches. The CDR3 protein is CSGSGQGTEQYF. The CDR3 bases are TGCAGCGGGAGTGGACAGGGGACCGAGCAGTACTTC.

The chain combines TRBV11-2 with TRBJ2-3, with D maybe TRBD1 (5 bases). The CDR3 contains 15 residues. The V gene's germline CDR1 is SGHAT and CDR2 FQNNGV. Trimming cost V 5 bases and J 2 bases, with 14 bases left between them. CDR3 nucleotides: TGTGCCAGCAGCCCGACAGATATCCTCACAGATACGCAGTATTTT. This sequence encodes CASSPTDILTDTQYF.

This chain links TRBV11-2 with TRBJ2-1; TRBD2 aligns across 13 bases. Germline V lookup: CDR1 SGHAT, CDR2 FQNNGV. The CDR3 loop spans 17 amino acids. The ends lost 3 bases at V and 5 bases at J; junction bases unmatched: 7. CDR3: CASSFRLTSGRDNEQFF. Written as DNA, the CDR3 is TGTGCCAGCAGCTTTCGCCTCACTAGCGGGAGGGACAATGAGCAGTTCTTC.

A single count supports this clone. The chain joins TRBV7-2 to TRBJ2-7; 10 positions agree with TRBD2. The CDR3 totals 17 residues. Trimming took 1 base from V and 1 from J; bases not matched to a gene: 7. Germline V CDR1 and CDR2: SGHTA, FQGNSA. The chain's CDR3 is CASSLELAGAPSYEQYF. The CDR3 DNA is TGTGCCAGCAGCTTAGAGCTAGCGGGAGCCCCGTCCTACGAGCAGTACTTC.

This sequence joins TRBV14 and TRBJ2-7; D perhaps matches TRBD1 (6 bases). The CDR3 contains 18 residues. Germline assignment: CDR1 SGHDN and CDR2 FVKESK. V lost 4 bases and J lost 0, with 22 bases in between. CDR3 loop: CASSLWTLQGSSSYEQYF. CDR3 in DNA: TGTGCCAGCAGCCTTTGGACTCTACAGGGATCTAGCTCCTACGAGCAGTACTTC. The whole variable domain, filled in from reference TRBV14 and TRBJ2-7, reads EAGVTQFPSHSVIEKGQTVTLRCDPISGHDNLYWYRRVMGKEIKFLLHFVKESKQDESGMPNNRFLAERTGGTYSTLKVQPAELEDSGVYFCASSLWTLQGSSSYEQYFGPGTRLTVT.

Concerning this clone: Other DNA sequences in the same sample also yield this CDR3. The chain recombines TRBV6-5 with TRBJ2-7; 11 nucleotides line up with TRBD1. After removal of 5 bases from V and 3 bases from J, the junction contained 6 bases not matched to a gene. The CDR3 totals 15 residues. The germline V gene has CDR1 MNHEY and CDR2 SVGAGI. CDR3 protein: CASSTRDRGYYEQYF. DNA of the CDR3: TGTGCCAGCAGTACCCGGGACAGGGGGTACTACGAGCAGTACTTC.

The gene calls are TRBV5-3 and TRBJ1-5; tentative D call: TRBD1 (6 bases). TRBV5-3 is labeled an ORF, and its function is uncertain. The CDR3 is 14 amino acids. V lost 1 base and J 7 bases, leaving 12 bases between the germline ends. CDR3 in amino acids: CARSLRQGIQPQHF. In DNA, the CDR3 is TGTGCCAGAAGCTTGAGGCAGGGGATCCAGCCCCAGCATTTT.